Below are 8 T cell receptor beta chains sequenced from a single sample in a study of radiation and T cells in renal cell carcinoma. Assay used: immunoSEQ multiplex PCR; TCRdb lists only in-frame clones, some missing. The sample has around 12,000 clones, around 35% seen once. Documented treatment: 15 Gy SBRT to primary tumor, nephrectomy 4 weeks later. Source: tumor tissue, taken from a patient whose treatment included radiotherapy and nephrectomy. The receptors derive from a man in his 60s with renal cell carcinoma.

This clone occurred a few times. The chain recombines TRBV6-1 with TRBJ1-6; D uncertain. CDR1 is MNHNS and CDR2 is SASEGT in the germline V gene. The CDR3 loop spans 15 amino acids. V was cut by 11 bases and J by 2 bases, with 16 bases left in between. CDR3 DNA: TGTGCCGTCCAGGTTGTCCTCGCCTATAATTCACCCCTCCACTTT. It yields the protein CAVQVVLAYNSPLHF.

This clone was detected a few times. The chain couples TRBV5-1 to TRBJ2-2; D call uncertain. Germline V CDR1 and CDR2: SGHRS, YFSETQ. Trimming pared 1 base from V and 0 bases from J, leaving 13 bases between. The CDR3 has 17 residues. This CDR3 is CASSLPWADPNTGELFF. The CDR3, as DNA: TGCGCCAGCAGCTTGCCCTGGGCAGACCCGAACACCGGGGAGCTGTTTTTT.

This chain connects TRBV5-1 to TRBJ1-1; tentative D call: TRBD1 (6 bases). This CDR3 is 15 amino acids long. V dropped 5 bases and J dropped 1 base, with 15 bases sitting between them. Germline lookup yields CDR1 SGHRS and CDR2 YFSETQ. In DNA form, the CDR3 reads TGCGCCAGCAGACGAGACAGGCGAGAGAACACTGAAGCTTTCTTT. It yields the protein CASRRDRRENTEAFF.

This clone was counted a few times. V is TRBV19 and J is TRBJ1-5; D not resolved. The CDR3 spans 19 residues. Germline lookup yields CDR1 LNHDA and CDR2 SQIVND (reference sequence). V lost 0 bases and J 0 bases, leaving 18 bases between the germline ends. The CDR3 DNA sequence: TGTGCCAGTAGTATAGATTGGAGGTCAGCCCTGGGTAGCAATCAGCCCCAGCATTTT. Its translation is CASSIDWRSALGSNQPQHF.

The V gene is TRBV9, the J gene TRBJ1-5; 8 nucleotides match TRBD1. This CDR3 spans 21 amino acids. Germline CDR1 SGDLS, CDR2 YYNGEE. V shed 8 bases, J shed 1 base, and the junction held 26 bases outside the gene matches. The CDR3 protein is CARPRAALFRGRFRSNQPQHF. CDR3 in DNA: TGTGCCAGACCCCGGGCTGCCCTATTCAGGGGGCGGTTTCGGAGCAATCAGCCCCAGCATTTT.

This chain joins TRBV19 and TRBJ2-7; 13 nucleotides line up with TRBD2. CDR1 and CDR2 from the germline V gene are LNHDA and SQIVND (reference sequence). CDR3 length: 17 amino acids. The V segment lost 3 bases and the J segment 2 bases; nucleotides outside the gene matches: 7. The CDR3 DNA follows: TGTGCCAGTAGTATTAAGTGGGGACTAGCGGGAACCTACGAGCAGTACGTC. Residues: CASSIKWGLAGTYEQYV.

In its sample, this clone is medium-sized. The chain carries TRBV2 and TRBJ2-5; D not certain. V was pared by 6 bases and J by 2 bases, with 4 bases between. CDR3 size: 11 residues. Per germline, CDR1 SNHLY and CDR2 FYNNEI. CDR3 in DNA: TGTGCCAGCAGAGGGCAAGAGACCCAGTACTTC. This sequence encodes CASRGQETQYF. The whole variable domain, remainder taken from reference TRBV2 and TRBJ2-5, is EPEVTQTPSHQVTQMGQEVILRCVPISNHLYFYWYRQILGQKVEFLVSFYNNEISEKSEIFDDQFSVERPDGSNFTLKIRSTKLEDSAMYFCASRGQETQYFGPGTRLLVL.

The CDR3 spells CSVGHLNTEAFF. The CDR3, as DNA: TGCAGCGTTGGACACTTGAACACTGAAGCTTTCTTT. The chain has TRBV29-1 and TRBJ1-1, with unresolved D. The germline V gene encodes CDR1 SQVTM and CDR2 ANQGSEA. V dropped 4 bases and J dropped 0 bases, with 6 bases sitting between them. The CDR3 consists of 12 residues.